This T cell receptor beta chain was identified during a study of blood T cell repertoires in COVID-19. Study in general: Researchers got acute and convalescent COVID-19 samples from the United States, Italy and Spain.

The V gene's germline CDR1 is LNHDA and CDR2 SQIVND (reference sequence). Trimming at V came to 3 bases and at J to 4 bases, leaving 10 bases not matched to a gene. This CDR3 region has 16 residues. TCRdb's table, derived via immunoSEQ multiplex PCR, lists solely in-frame clones and lacks some. The sample shows roughly 180,000 clones, 85% to 90% of them seen only once. Sequences were obtained from peripheral blood. This receptor was identified in a woman aged 55-75 years with acute or convalescent COVID-19. The chain joins TRBV19 to TRBJ1-2; TRBD1 matches at 8 bases. CDR3 coding DNA: TGTGCCAGTAGTATCCCCGGGACAGGCTCGATCTATGGCTACACCTTC. As protein: CASSIPGTGSIYGYTF.